This T cell receptor beta chain was documented in a study of T cell repertoires in cytomegalovirus infection. A single record per CDR3 protein comes from TCRdb applying MiXCR to the reads. The table records roughly 320,000 distinct CDR3 sequences, more than 9% of them present only once. The CDR3 extends over 16 amino acids. Germline lookup yields CDR1 SGHVS and CDR2 FQNEAQ. V dropped 0 bases and J dropped 5 bases, with 14 bases sitting between them. This clonotype has only a few counts. Its antigen remains unidentified. Points from the study as a whole: CMV-specific TCR beta clonotypes restricted by HLA-C were the ones dominating the ex vivo response.

The clonotype was recovered from a human donor in good health (CMV status not recorded). Some clones in this sample may be carry-over from other donors' samples. The V and J genes are TRBV7-8 and TRBJ1-5; no clear D. Sequenced input: PBMCs. The CDR3 DNA reads as TGTGCCAGCAGCTTAGCGGGTGCCCGGGGTCATCAGCCCCAGCATTTT. Its protein product is CASSLAGARGHQPQHF.